This TCR beta chain was sequenced during a study of T cells after yellow fever vaccination. Study-level results: Peak timing came faster in the weaker secondary response, day 5 versus 15. Bulk-population clonotypes that are abundant could appear as contaminants in FACS-sorted repertoires. Booster samples showed a return of most primary-vaccination clones (under 97% CD4, over 70% CD8).

With regard to this clonotype: As yet, its antigen is unknown.

A process of 5'RACE template switching, which added a universal primer site and UMIs, was used to make TCR cDNA. One entry per CDR3 protein results from TCRdb running MiXCR on the 5' RACE reads. The sample lists around 550,000 distinct CDR3 sequences; over 15% were seen once. Germline V CDR1 and CDR2: SGHDN, FVKESK. V gave up 4 bases and J gave up 4 bases, with 8 bases separating them. The CDR3 sequence is 14 residues long. The sequencing used PBMCs, collected 15 days after the yellow fever booster vaccination. This clonotype was sampled from a young man who received the YFV17D yellow fever vaccine. The gene calls are TRBV14 and TRBJ2-6; D is unclear. The CDR3 coding sequence is TGTGCCAGCAGCCCCTTAGGGGGGGCCAACGTCCTGACTTTC. This encodes CASSPLGGANVLTF.